Following are 10 T cell receptor beta chains from one sample sequenced in a study of cytomegalovirus exposure and HLA in healthy donors. Use of 60 Vbeta and 13 Jbeta primers characterized the PCR. Generated by immunoSEQ multiplex PCR, the TCRdb table keeps only in-frame clones and is missing some. The table lists about 180,000 clones, over 65% of them singletons, with about 1.6% in the top ten. The source material was PBMCs. These TCRs come from a man in his late teens or twenties in good health and CMV-seronegative.

V is TRBV5-6 and J is TRBJ1-1, with D possibly TRBD1 on 5 matching bases. The germline CDR1 and CDR2 sequences are SGHDT and YYEEEE. There are 17 residues in the CDR3. Trimming took off 6 bases at V and 1 base at J, with 22 bases between the two ends. The CDR3 sequence is CASTRPLLPGGNTEAFF. CDR3 coding DNA: TGTGCCAGCACCAGACCCTTACTGCCGGGGGGGAACACTGAAGCTTTCTTT.

The chain is built from TRBV28 and TRBJ2-2, with D perhaps TRBD2 (6 bases). The CDR3 covers 17 residues. V was shortened by 0 bases and J by 3 bases, with 14 bases between the two germline ends. CDR1 MDHEN and CDR2 SYDVKM come from the germline V gene. The CDR3 region is CASSLWVGGGDTGELFF. In DNA form, the CDR3 reads TGTGCCAGCAGTTTATGGGTTGGTGGAGGGGACACCGGGGAGCTGTTTTTT.

The V and J genes are TRBV6-6 and TRBJ2-7; 8 bases agree with TRBD2. This CDR3 contains 14 residues. Trimming at V came to 0 bases and at J to 7 bases, leaving 5 bases not matched to a gene. Per the germline V gene, CDR1 is MNHNY and CDR2 is SVGAGI (reference sequence). CDR3 DNA: TGTGCCAGCAGTTACTCTGCGGGAGGTTGGGAGCAGTACTTC. It translates to CASSYSAGGWEQYF.

About this clone itself: Germline and junction disagree at one end, which may indicate a read error. The V and J genes are TRBV28 and TRBJ1-6; perhaps TRBD1 as D (5 bases). Germline CDR1 and CDR2: MDHEN and SYDVKM. This CDR3 is 15 amino acids long. The CDR3 loop is CASSFKRQTNSPLHF. CDR3 coding DNA: TGTGCCAGCAGTTTTAAGAGACAGACGAATTCGCCCCTCCACTTT.

This chain links TRBV5-4 with TRBJ2-7; D remains unclear. V was shortened by 2 bases and J by 3 bases, with 12 bases between the two germline ends. This CDR3 contains 14 residues. Looked up from germline, CDR1 is SGHNT and CDR2 is YYREEE (reference sequence). The CDR3 spells CASSFATADYEQYF. In nucleotides, the CDR3 is TGTGCCAGCAGCTTTGCAACAGCCGACTACGAGCAGTACTTC.

The chain is built from TRBV11-2 and TRBJ2-1, with D uncertain. The CDR3 contains 12 residues. Germline V gene sequence: CDR1 SGHAT, CDR2 FQNNGV. Trimming shortened V by 3 bases and J by 3 bases, and 3 bases separated the two germline ends. The CDR3 spells CASSFNYNEQFF. The CDR3 DNA reads as TGTGCCAGCAGCTTTAACTACAATGAGCAGTTCTTC.

The table lists this clone with a few counts. V gene TRBV19 combines with J gene TRBJ2-3; no definite D call. Germline V gives CDR1 LNHDA, CDR2 SQIVND (reference sequence). This CDR3 is built from 14 residues. The V end lost 5 bases, the J end lost 6 bases, and 15 bases lay between the germline ends. The CDR3 sequence is CASSLFYSGDTQYF. CDR3 bases: TGTGCCAGTAGTTTGTTTTATTCCGGGGATACGCAGTATTTT. The full variable domain, in which reference TRBV19 and TRBJ2-3 provide the parts outside the CDR3, is DGGITQSPKYLFRKEGQNVTLSCEQNLNHDAMYWYRQDPGQGLRLIYYSQIVNDFQKGDIAEGYSVSREKKESFPLTVTSAQKNPTAFYLCASSLFYSGDTQYFGPGTRLTVL.

In this sample, this clone turned up once. This chain joins TRBV9 and TRBJ2-2; the match to TRBD1 covers 9 bases. This CDR3 has 17 residues. CDR1 SGDLS and CDR2 YYNGEE come from the germline V gene. Unmatched junction bases numbered 8, after V lost 0 bases and J lost 5 bases. The CDR3 DNA reads as TGTGCCAGCAGCGTAGCTACAGGGGGCGCCGGGACCGGGGAGCTGTTTTTT. Its translation: CASSVATGGAGTGELFF.

J is TRBJ1-2 and V is TRBV5-1, with D unresolved. The V gene lost 0 bases and the J gene lost 4 bases, with 4 bases spanning the gap. This CDR3 is built from 12 residues. Germline V lookup: CDR1 SGHRS, CDR2 YFSETQ. The CDR3 DNA reads as TGCGCCAGCAGCTTGGCAGGCTATGGCTACACCTTC. This sequence encodes CASSLAGYGYTF.

This chain connects TRBV28 to TRBJ2-2; 11 bases are a match to TRBD2. The CDR3 is 14 residues long. Germline-derived CDR1 and CDR2 are MDHEN and SYDVKM. V lost 5 bases to trimming and J lost 6 bases; unmatched junction nucleotides: 2. The DNA for the CDR3 is TGTGCCAGCAGTCTTAGCGGGAGGGCCGGGGAGCTGTTTTTT. It encodes CASSLSGRAGELFF. The entire variable domain, with the rest obtained from reference TRBV28 and TRBJ2-2, is as follows: DVKVTQSSRYLVKRTGEKVFLECVQDMDHENMFWYRQDPGLGLRLIYFSYDVKMKEKGDIPEGYSVSREKKERFSLILESASTNQTSMYLCASSLSGRAGELFFGEGSRLTVL.